This TCR beta chain was profiled in a study of identical twins. Study outcomes and limitations: Abundant beta clonotypes from cord blood had fewer insertions, unlike memory repertoires, which showed none.

At least ten counts were recorded for this clonotype. Antigen: not known. The V segment lost 4 bases and the J segment 8 bases; nucleotides outside the gene matches: 9. There are 15 residues in the CDR3. Germline CDR1 and CDR2: SNHLY and FYNNEI. Each CDR3 protein is one row after TCRdb ran MiXCR on the 5' RACE reads. The repertoire has 600,000 to 800,000 distinct CDR3 sequences, roughly 20% of them found once; the top ten carry approximately 4.5%. The same data also went into a second study, on T cells expressing NK-cell markers.

Sequenced material: PBMCs. The origin of this receptor is a young woman in good health. This sequence joins TRBV2 and TRBJ1-4; 8 bases agree with TRBD1. The CDR3 loop is CASSAKQGVGEKLFF. For the CDR3, the DNA is TGTGCCAGCAGTGCCAAACAGGGGGTGGGGGAAAAACTGTTTTTT.